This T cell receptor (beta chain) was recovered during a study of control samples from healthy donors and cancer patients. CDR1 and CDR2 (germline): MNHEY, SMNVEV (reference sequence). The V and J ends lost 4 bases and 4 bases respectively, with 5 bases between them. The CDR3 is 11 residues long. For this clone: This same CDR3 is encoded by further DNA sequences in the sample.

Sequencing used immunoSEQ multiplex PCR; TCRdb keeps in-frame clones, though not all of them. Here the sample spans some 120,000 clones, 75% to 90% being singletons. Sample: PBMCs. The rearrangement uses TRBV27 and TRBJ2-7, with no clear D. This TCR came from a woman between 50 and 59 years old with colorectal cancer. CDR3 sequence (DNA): TGTGCCAGCAGTTCAACGTACGAGCAGTACTTC. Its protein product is CASSSTYEQYF.